This T cell receptor beta chain was sequenced in a study of blood T cell repertoires in COVID-19. Study details: Italy, Spain and the United States were the sources of the convalescent and acute COVID-19 samples.

Membership in each cohort depended on participant-reported clinical history. Individuals in the exposed group had encountered a COVID-19 case within 2 weeks preceding study entry. The J segment lost 1 base and the V segment lost 2 bases, leaving 3 bases of the junction unmatched. The length of the CDR3 is 15 residues. CDR1 LNHNV and CDR2 YYDKDF come from the germline V gene (reference sequence). Data came from immunoSEQ multiplex PCR; TCRdb stores just in-frame clones and leaves some out. The table has approximately 250,000 clones, about 91% seen once; the top ten hold approximately 2.7%. The source material was PBMCs or T cells enriched from blood (not recorded which). This chain links TRBV15 with TRBJ2-3; TRBD2 agrees at 7 bases. This sequence originates from a man aged 40-50 years who had been exposed to COVID-19. The CDR3 region has the DNA TGTGCCACCAGCAGACAGCGGGAAGGCACAGATACGCAGTATTTT. Translation gives CATSRQREGTDTQYF.